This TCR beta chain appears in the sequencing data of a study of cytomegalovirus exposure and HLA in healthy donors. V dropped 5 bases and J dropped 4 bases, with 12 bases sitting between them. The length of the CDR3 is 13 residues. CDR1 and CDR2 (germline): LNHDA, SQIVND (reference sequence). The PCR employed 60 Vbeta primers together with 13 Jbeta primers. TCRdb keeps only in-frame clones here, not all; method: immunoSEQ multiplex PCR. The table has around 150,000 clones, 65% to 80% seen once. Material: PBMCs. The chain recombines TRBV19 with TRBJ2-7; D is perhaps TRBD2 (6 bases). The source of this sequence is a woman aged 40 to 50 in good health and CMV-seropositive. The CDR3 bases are TGTGCCAGTAGTGCGGCGGCGGGGTACGAGCAGTACTTC. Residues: CASSAAAGYEQYF.